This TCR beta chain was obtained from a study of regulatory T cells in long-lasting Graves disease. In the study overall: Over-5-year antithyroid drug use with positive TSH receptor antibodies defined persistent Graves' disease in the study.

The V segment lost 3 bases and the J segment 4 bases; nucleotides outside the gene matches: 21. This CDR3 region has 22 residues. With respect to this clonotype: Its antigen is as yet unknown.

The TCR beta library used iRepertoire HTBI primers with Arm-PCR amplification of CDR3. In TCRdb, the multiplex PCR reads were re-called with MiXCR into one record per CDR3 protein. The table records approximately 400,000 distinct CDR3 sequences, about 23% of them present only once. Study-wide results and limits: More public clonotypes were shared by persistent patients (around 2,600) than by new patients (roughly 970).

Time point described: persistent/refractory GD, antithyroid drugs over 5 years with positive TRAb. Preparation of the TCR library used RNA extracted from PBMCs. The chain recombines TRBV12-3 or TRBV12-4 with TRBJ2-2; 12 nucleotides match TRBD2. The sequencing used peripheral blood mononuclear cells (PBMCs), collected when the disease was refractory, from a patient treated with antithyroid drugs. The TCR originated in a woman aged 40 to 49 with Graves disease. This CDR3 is CASSFWFRGLAGQKSGTGELFF. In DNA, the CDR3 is TGTGCCAGCAGTTTCTGGTTTCGGGGACTAGCGGGCCAAAAATCTGGCACCGGGGAGCTGTTTTTT.